These 3 T cell receptor beta chains came from one sample sequenced in a study of blood T cell repertoires in COVID-19. Repertoires were generated with immunoSEQ multiplex PCR, while TCRdb's copy carries only in-frame clones and drops some. The sample includes 250,000 to 400,000 clones, around 88% of them seen just once. Sequenced input: peripheral blood. These TCRs come from a woman in her twenties or thirties with COVID-19, enrolled during active disease.

The rearrangement uses TRBV12-3 or TRBV12-4 and TRBJ2-5, with D possibly matching TRBD1 (6 bases). The length of the CDR3 is 12 residues. Trimming removed 8 bases from V and 5 bases from J, with 12 bases in between. The CDR3 region is CASGGQPETQYF. The CDR3 nucleotides are TGTGCCAGCGGCGGACAGCCGGAGACCCAGTACTTC.

The rearrangement links TRBV3-1 (or the pseudogene TRBV3-2) to TRBJ1-3, with a weak D call TRBD1 (6 bases). From germline, CDR1 is LGHDT and CDR2 YNNKEL (reference sequence). V shed 2 bases and J shed 0 bases, with 14 bases lying between them. The CDR3 totals 17 residues. The CDR3 DNA follows: TGTGCCAGCAGCCAAAGGGGGATAGGTGGCTCTGGAAACACCATATATTTT. It is translated as CASSQRGIGGSGNTIYF.

The chain employs TRBV28 and TRBJ1-6; TRBD1 aligns across 9 bases. Germline lookup yields CDR1 MDHEN and CDR2 SYDVKM. This CDR3 is built from 15 residues. The junction had 7 bases not matched to a gene; V was cut back by 6 bases and J by 7 bases. The CDR3 loop reads CASRPSTGGNSPLHF. CDR3 in DNA: TGTGCCAGCAGGCCTTCAACAGGGGGCAATTCACCCCTCCACTTT.